A selection of T cell receptor beta chains follows, all from one sample in a study of memory CD4+ T cells and cytomegalovirus serostatus. This table comes from immunoSEQ multiplex PCR, and its TCRdb copy is limited to in-frame clones, with some not included. Of tens of thousands of clones in the sample, about 75% are singletons; the top ten hold roughly 4.7%. Specimen: memory CD4+ T cells from blood. The receptors were gathered from an adult in good health and CMV-seropositive. Each CDR3 is given with its conserved first and last residue. The D gene is left open where the match is weak. The size field is filled for only some rows; it gives once, few, many or a size class.

V gene: TRBV7-2; J gene: TRBJ2-7; clone size: NA; D gene: NA; CDR3 protein: CASSSGPADYEQYF; CDR3 DNA: TGTGCCAGCAGCTCAGGGCCCGCGGATTACGAGCAGTACTTC
V gene: TRBV4-2; J gene: TRBJ2-7; clone size: NA; D gene: NA; CDR3 protein: CASSQGTRAYEQYF; CDR3 DNA: TGTGCCAGCAGCCAGGGGACACGGGCCTACGAGCAGTACTTC
V gene: TRBV4-1; J gene: TRBJ2-1; clone size: once; D gene: TRBD1; CDR3 protein: CASSRDLGDRGYEQFF; CDR3 DNA: TGCGCCAGCAGCCGCGATCTCGGGGACAGGGGTTATGAGCAGTTCTTC
V gene: TRBV6-6; J gene: TRBJ1-5; clone size: NA; D gene: NA; CDR3 protein: CASSYSLQENQPQHF; CDR3 DNA: TGTGCCAGCAGTTACTCGTTACAGGAAAATCAGCCCCAGCATTTT
V gene: TRBV12-5; J gene: TRBJ1-2; clone size: NA; D gene: NA; CDR3 protein: CASASTQGPYGYTF; CDR3 DNA: TGTGCTAGTGCATCAACCCAGGGCCCCTATGGCTACACCTTC
V gene: TRBV6-5; J gene: TRBJ2-5; clone size: NA; D gene: TRBD2; CDR3 protein: CARGLAGVIETQYF; CDR3 DNA: TGTGCCAGAGGACTAGCGGGAGTTATAGAGACCCAGTACTTC
V gene: TRBV30; J gene: TRBJ1-1; clone size: few; D gene: TRBD1; CDR3 protein: CACSGRQGGTEAFF; CDR3 DNA: TGTGCCTGCTCAGGTAGACAGGGAGGCACTGAAGCTTTCTTT
V gene: TRBV29-1; J gene: TRBJ2-7; clone size: once; D gene: TRBD2; CDR3 protein: CSVAPYGRVDEQYF; CDR3 DNA: TGCAGCGTGGCCCCGTACGGGAGGGTTGACGAGCAGTACTTC
V gene: TRBV2; J gene: TRBJ2-1; clone size: NA; D gene: NA; CDR3 protein: CASSVSSPTYNEQFF; CDR3 DNA: TGTGCCAGCAGTGTGTCTAGCCCAACCTACAATGAGCAGTTCTTC
V gene: TRBV5-4; J gene: TRBJ1-2; clone size: once; D gene: NA; CDR3 protein: CASSIQGAVMSYTF; CDR3 DNA: TGTGCCAGCAGCATCCAAGGGGCCGTAATGAGCTACACCTTC
V gene: TRBV28; J gene: TRBJ1-5; clone size: NA; D gene: NA; CDR3 protein: CASSVGGDVQPQHF; CDR3 DNA: TGTGCCAGCAGTGTTGGGGGCGACGTTCAGCCCCAGCATTTT
V gene: TRBV29-1; J gene: TRBJ2-5; clone size: NA; D gene: NA; CDR3 protein: CSVNLLVGRSETQYF; CDR3 DNA: TGCAGCGTTAACCTTCTTGTAGGGAGATCGGAGACCCAGTACTTC
V gene: TRBV29-1; J gene: TRBJ1-1; clone size: few; D gene: TRBD1; CDR3 protein: CSVGTGTQNTEAFF; CDR3 DNA: TGCAGCGTTGGGACAGGCACCCAGAACACTGAAGCTTTCTTT
V gene: TRBV28; J gene: TRBJ2-2; clone size: NA; D gene: NA; CDR3 protein: CASTQANTGELFF; CDR3 DNA: TGTGCCAGCACACAGGCGAACACCGGGGAGCTGTTTTTT
V gene: TRBV5-1; J gene: TRBJ2-1; clone size: NA; D gene: TRBD2; CDR3 protein: CASRLGGSNNEQFF; CDR3 DNA: TGCGCCAGCAGGCTGGGGGGGTCGAACAATGAGCAGTTCTTC
V gene: TRBV15; J gene: TRBJ2-2; clone size: NA; D gene: TRBD2; CDR3 protein: CATSRAGTSGLNTGELFF; CDR3 DNA: TGTGCCACCAGCAGAGCAGGGACTAGCGGACTAAACACCGGGGAGCTGTTTTTT
V gene: TRBV5-1; J gene: TRBJ2-3; clone size: once; D gene: NA; CDR3 protein: CASSPEGRGSTDTQYF; CDR3 DNA: TGCGCCAGCAGCCCCGAGGGGAGGGGGTCCACAGATACGCAGTATTTT
V gene: TRBV5-1; J gene: TRBJ2-3; clone size: NA; D gene: NA; CDR3 protein: CASREASTDTQYF; CDR3 DNA: TGCGCCAGCAGGGAGGCTAGCACAGATACGCAGTATTTT
V gene: TRBV28; J gene: TRBJ2-7; clone size: NA; D gene: NA; CDR3 protein: CASSSQLTDPGYEQYF; CDR3 DNA: TGTGCCAGCAGTTCTCAATTAACGGACCCAGGCTACGAGCAGTACTTC
V gene: TRBV28; J gene: TRBJ2-2; clone size: NA; D gene: TRBD2; CDR3 protein: CASSLIAGANTGELFF; CDR3 DNA: TGTGCCAGCAGTTTAATAGCGGGGGCTAACACCGGGGAGCTGTTTTTT
V gene: TRBV19; J gene: TRBJ1-1; clone size: once; D gene: TRBD1; CDR3 protein: CASSPRTGANTEAFF; CDR3 DNA: TGTGCCAGTAGTCCGAGGACAGGGGCCAACACTGAAGCTTTCTTT
V gene: TRBV2; J gene: TRBJ2-5; clone size: NA; D gene: NA; CDR3 protein: CASSEETQYF; CDR3 DNA: TGTGCCAGCAGCGAAGAGACCCAGTACTTC
V gene: TRBV5-1; J gene: TRBJ2-2; clone size: NA; D gene: TRBD1; CDR3 protein: CASSPQGADGELFF; CDR3 DNA: TGCGCCAGCAGTCCACAGGGGGCCGACGGGGAGCTGTTTTTT
V gene: TRBV5-6; J gene: TRBJ1-5; clone size: NA; D gene: NA; CDR3 protein: CASSFRGANSNQPQHF; CDR3 DNA: TGTGCCAGCAGCTTTCGGGGGGCTAATAGCAATCAGCCCCAGCATTTT
V gene: TRBV9; J gene: TRBJ2-3; clone size: NA; D gene: NA; CDR3 protein: CASSPREHRRPGTDTQYF; CDR3 DNA: TGTGCCAGCAGCCCCCGGGAGCACAGGAGGCCTGGCACAGATACGCAGTATTTT
V gene: TRBV27; J gene: TRBJ2-5; clone size: once; D gene: TRBD2; CDR3 protein: CASSFGGAEETQYF; CDR3 DNA: TGTGCCAGCAGTTTCGGGGGGGCCGAGGAGACCCAGTACTTC
V gene: TRBV7-3; J gene: TRBJ1-3; clone size: few; D gene: TRBD1; CDR3 protein: CASSNRDRGNSSGNTIYF; CDR3 DNA: TGTGCCAGCAGCAACCGGGACAGGGGGAATAGCTCTGGAAACACCATATATTTT
V gene: TRBV28; J gene: TRBJ2-7; clone size: NA; D gene: NA; CDR3 protein: CASIRKEAEQYF; CDR3 DNA: TGTGCCAGCATCAGGAAAGAAGCCGAGCAGTACTTC
V gene: TRBV5-4; J gene: TRBJ1-2; clone size: NA; D gene: NA; CDR3 protein: CASSLGDYGYTF; CDR3 DNA: TGTGCCAGCAGCTTGGGTGACTATGGCTACACCTTC
V gene: TRBV11-2; J gene: TRBJ1-1; clone size: NA; D gene: NA; CDR3 protein: CASSRSMTGNTEAFF; CDR3 DNA: TGTGCCAGCAGCCGGAGTATGACTGGGAACACTGAAGCTTTCTTT
V gene: TRBV5-1; J gene: TRBJ1-2; clone size: few; D gene: TRBD1; CDR3 protein: CASSLEGQGDYGYTF; CDR3 DNA: TGCGCCAGCAGCTTGGAAGGACAGGGTGACTATGGCTACACCTTC
V gene: TRBV19; J gene: TRBJ2-2; clone size: NA; D gene: NA; CDR3 protein: CASSARGDGELFF; CDR3 DNA: TGTGCCAGTAGTGCGAGGGGGGACGGGGAGCTGTTTTTT
V gene: TRBV5-4; J gene: TRBJ2-3; clone size: NA; D gene: NA; CDR3 protein: CASSLAGPRRDTQYF; CDR3 DNA: TGTGCCAGCAGCTTGGCAGGACCTAGGAGGGATACGCAGTATTTT
V gene: TRBV28; J gene: TRBJ2-7; clone size: NA; D gene: NA; CDR3 protein: CASSLAATYEQYF; CDR3 DNA: TGTGCCAGCAGTTTGGCGGCCACCTACGAGCAGTACTTC
V gene: TRBV27; J gene: TRBJ2-2; clone size: NA; D gene: TRBD1; CDR3 protein: CASSPIFGQGAANTGELFF; CDR3 DNA: TGTGCCAGCAGTCCCATTTTTGGGCAGGGGGCTGCGAACACCGGGGAGCTGTTTTTT
V gene: TRBV7-9; J gene: TRBJ2-3; clone size: NA; D gene: NA; CDR3 protein: CASSLAQTDTQYF; CDR3 DNA: TGTGCCAGCAGCTTAGCGCAGACAGATACGCAGTATTTT
V gene: TRBV5-6; J gene: TRBJ1-1; clone size: NA; D gene: TRBD1; CDR3 protein: CASSLKARGHMNTEAFF; CDR3 DNA: TGTGCCAGCAGCTTGAAAGCCAGGGGGCATATGAACACTGAAGCTTTCTTT
V gene: TRBV19; J gene: TRBJ1-4; clone size: NA; D gene: NA; CDR3 protein: CASSSGEANEKLFF; CDR3 DNA: TGTGCCAGTAGTTCGGGGGAAGCTAATGAAAAACTGTTTTTT
V gene: TRBV28; J gene: TRBJ1-1; clone size: NA; D gene: TRBD1; CDR3 protein: CASSPFYRGTEAFF; CDR3 DNA: TGTGCCAGCAGTCCCTTTTACAGGGGAACTGAAGCTTTCTTT
V gene: TRBV9; J gene: TRBJ2-3; clone size: once; D gene: NA; CDR3 protein: CASSLSPTDTQYF; CDR3 DNA: TGTGCCAGCAGCCTATCGCCAACAGATACGCAGTATTTT
V gene: TRBV30; J gene: TRBJ1-2; clone size: NA; D gene: TRBD1; CDR3 protein: CAWSLGQDTTYF; CDR3 DNA: TGTGCCTGGAGTTTGGGACAGGACACCACCTACTTC
V gene: TRBV4-1; J gene: TRBJ2-1; clone size: NA; D gene: TRBD2; CDR3 protein: CASSQVDMGLASYNEQFF; CDR3 DNA: TGCGCCAGCAGCCAAGTAGACATGGGACTAGCTTCCTACAATGAGCAGTTCTTC
V gene: TRBV28; J gene: TRBJ2-1; clone size: NA; D gene: TRBD2; CDR3 protein: CASGHGGGVNGEQFF; CDR3 DNA: TGTGCCAGCGGCCACGGCGGGGGGGTTAATGGTGAGCAGTTCTTC
V gene: TRBV28; J gene: TRBJ1-3; clone size: NA; D gene: TRBD1; CDR3 protein: CASSFGSDRGRGNTIYF; CDR3 DNA: TGTGCCAGCAGTTTCGGATCGGACAGGGGGCGAGGAAACACCATATATTTT
V gene: TRBV18; J gene: TRBJ1-2; clone size: NA; D gene: NA; CDR3 protein: CASSPPSVSSGGYTF; CDR3 DNA: TGTGCCAGCTCACCACCGTCCGTATCGAGCGGTGGCTACACCTTC
V gene: TRBV6-6; J gene: TRBJ1-5; clone size: NA; D gene: TRBD1; CDR3 protein: CASRPDRVDQPQHF; CDR3 DNA: TGTGCCAGCAGACCAGACAGGGTGGATCAGCCCCAGCATTTT
V gene: TRBV7-2; J gene: TRBJ1-2; clone size: NA; D gene: NA; CDR3 protein: CASSSSLFGYTF; CDR3 DNA: TGTGCCAGCAGCTCGTCTCTCTTCGGCTACACCTTC
V gene: TRBV19; J gene: TRBJ1-4; clone size: few; D gene: NA; CDR3 protein: CASSPPGPRDAEKLFF; CDR3 DNA: TGTGCCAGTAGTCCCCCGGGACCCAGGGATGCAGAAAAACTGTTTTTT